What follows describes a single T cell receptor (beta chain). The antigen is unknown. The data were taken from a study of shared clonotypes between healthy human individuals. Trimming took 2 bases from V and 6 from J, leaving 11 bases between them. There are 13 residues in the CDR3. Germline lookup yields CDR1 SGHVS and CDR2 FQNEAQ. Clones were read by immunoSEQ multiplex PCR, and TCRdb kept only the in-frame ones, dropping some. The sample holds 2 million to 3 million clones, roughly 93% seen once. Study-wide results and limits: When naive CD4 clonotypes were compared across a handful of donors, about 4.9% were shared. The authors expected sequencing depth to affect clonotype sharing among donors. Larger estimated richness was generally recorded for naive subsets relative to memory subsets.

The clonotype was recovered from a man aged 18 to 29 in good health. Some clones in this sample may be carry-over from other donors' samples. The chain employs TRBV7-8 and TRBJ2-7, with a possible D match to TRBD1 (6 bases). Sequenced sample: naive CD4+ T cells from PBMCs. The subset denotes: CD45RA+ positively selected. In nucleotides, the CDR3 is TGTGCCAGCAGCTTAAAAAACAGGGTCGAGCAGTACTTC. It codes for CASSLKNRVEQYF.